The T cell receptor (beta chain) described here comes from a study of blood T cell repertoires in COVID-19. In the study overall: Both acute and convalescent COVID-19 samples were obtained from the United States, Italy and Spain.

This CDR3 is built from 15 residues. Trimming left V 6 bases short and J 7 bases short, with 21 bases between. Germline values: CDR1 KGHSH, CDR2 LQKENI. This clone was detected a few times. Libraries were prepared by immunoSEQ multiplex PCR; TCRdb keeps only in-frame clonotypes and omits some of them. The sample lists under 200,000 clones, 86% occurring once. Specimen: PBMCs or T cells enriched from blood (not recorded which). The origin of this receptor is a middle-aged man with acute COVID-19. The chain uses TRBV18 and TRBJ1-1, with a tentative D call TRBD1 (6 bases). The CDR3 nucleotides are TGTGCCAGCTCGCAAATGGGGGGGCTAACGGATGAAGCTTTCTTT. It translates to CASSQMGGLTDEAFF.